The 11 T cell receptor beta chains given below trace back to one sample, sequenced in a study of blood T cell repertoires in COVID-19. This table comes from immunoSEQ multiplex PCR, and its TCRdb copy is limited to in-frame clones, with some not included. This sample has tens of thousands of clones, with approximately 83% found just once. Sequencing was performed on peripheral blood. The origin of the receptors is a man aged 25 to 45 with COVID-19, enrolled during active disease.

The V gene is TRBV11-1, the J gene TRBJ1-4; D perhaps matches TRBD1 (5 bases). Germline V gene sequence: CDR1 SGHAT, CDR2 FQDESV (reference sequence). Trimming pared 6 bases from V and 1 base from J, leaving 12 bases between. This CDR3 contains 15 residues. Written as DNA, the CDR3 is TGTGCCAGCAGTTCTCAGGGTGGAACTAATGAAAAACTGTTTTTT. Protein sequence: CASSSQGGTNEKLFF. The complete variable domain, with remaining parts taken from reference TRBV11-1 and TRBJ1-4, reads EAEVAQSPRYKITEKSQAVAFWCDPISGHATLYWYRQILGQGPELLVQFQDESVVDDSQLPKDRFSAERLKGVDSTLKIQPAELGDSAMYLCASSSQGGTNEKLFFGSGTQLSVL.

The chain has TRBV6-1 and TRBJ1-2; D call uncertain. Trimming cost V 7 bases and J 7 bases, with 13 bases left between them. There are 12 residues in the CDR3. The germline V gene encodes CDR1 MNHNS and CDR2 SASEGT. DNA of the CDR3: TGTGCCAGCACTTCGTGGGAGGGTGGCTACACCTTC. It is translated as CASTSWEGGYTF.

A few counts support this clone. The rearrangement joins TRBV6-4 to TRBJ2-7; 7 bases are shared with TRBD1. V was clipped by 6 bases and J by 0 bases; unmatched bases: 5. The CDR3 extends over 14 amino acids. Germline V gene data show CDR1 as MRHNA and CDR2 as SNTAGT. The DNA of the CDR3 is TGTGCCAGCAGCCCCGGGACAGACTCCTACGAGCAGTACTTC. It translates to CASSPGTDSYEQYF.

This chain connects TRBV27 to TRBJ1-4; 9 bases are shared with TRBD1. Germline values: CDR1 MNHEY, CDR2 SMNVEV (reference sequence). This CDR3 is 13 amino acids long. V shed 7 bases, J shed 7 bases, and the junction held 4 bases outside the gene matches. The CDR3: CASKGQGGEKLFF. CDR3 bases: TGTGCCAGCAAGGGACAGGGTGGTGAAAAACTGTTTTTT.

For this clone: The sample carries other DNA sequences with the same CDR3. This chain connects TRBV14 to TRBJ2-5, with no clear D. Germline CDR1 SGHDN, CDR2 FVKESK. V was trimmed by 0 bases and J by 4 bases, leaving 3 bases between them. This CDR3 is 12 amino acids long. CDR3 sequence reads: CASSQEAETQYF. The DNA for the CDR3 is TGTGCCAGCAGCCAAGAAGCAGAGACCCAGTACTTC.

The gene calls are TRBV25-1 and TRBJ1-2, with TRBD1 as a possible D gene (6 bases). Germline CDR1 is MGHDK and CDR2 is SYGVNS. The CDR3 is 14 residues long. The V end was cut by 4 bases, the J end by 7 bases, with 16 bases between. The CDR3 DNA reads as TGTGCCAGCAGTGGTTCAGTGACAGGCGGTGGCTACACCTTC. This translates into CASSGSVTGGGYTF.

The V and J genes are TRBV5-4 and TRBJ2-1; D possibly corresponds to TRBD1 (5 bases). CDR1 is SGHNT and CDR2 is YYREEE in the germline V gene (reference sequence). The CDR3 runs 16 residues. V lost 0 bases to trimming and J lost 4 bases, with 14 bases between them. CDR3 bases: TGTGCCAGCAGCTTGGCCCTAAGGGGTTTTTACAATGAGCAGTTCTTC. It yields the protein CASSLALRGFYNEQFF.

J is TRBJ1-1 and V is TRBV15, with a weak D call TRBD1 (5 bases). Trimming removed 0 bases at V and 0 bases at J, with 11 bases between. The CDR3 contains 16 residues. The V gene's germline CDR1 is LNHNV and CDR2 YYDKDF (reference sequence). CDR3 nucleotides: TGTGCCACCAGCAGAGATGTTGGGGCCATGAACACTGAAGCTTTCTTT. Its translation: CATSRDVGAMNTEAFF.

This chain joins TRBV5-4 and TRBJ2-5, with D perhaps TRBD2 (5 bases). The CDR3 runs to 15 residues. The germline V gene encodes CDR1 SGHNT and CDR2 YYREEE (reference sequence). V was cut by 4 bases and J by 5 bases, with 18 bases left in between. CDR3 sequence: CASSRAGVGGETQYF. CDR3 in DNA: TGTGCCAGCAGCCGAGCCGGGGTGGGTGGGGAGACCCAGTACTTC.

The CDR3 is CASSQPRQGDTEAFF. CDR3 nucleotide sequence: TGCGCCAGCAGCCAACCTCGACAGGGTGATACTGAAGCTTTCTTT. The chain couples TRBV4-1 to TRBJ1-1; 7 positions agree with TRBD1. The CDR3 spans 15 residues. V trimming: 2 bases; J trimming: 5 bases; junction bases outside the gene matches: 8. The germline V gene has CDR1 MGHRA and CDR2 YSYEKL.

The chain is built from TRBV28 and TRBJ2-7; 9 nucleotides match TRBD1. This CDR3 is built from 15 residues. V gave up 2 bases and J gave up 2 bases; unmatched junction bases: 4. Germline-derived CDR1 and CDR2 are MDHEN and SYDVKM. CDR3 nucleotide sequence: TGTGCCAGCAGTTTAGGGGGACAGGGACCCTACGAGCAGTACTTC. Translating gives CASSLGGQGPYEQYF.